This TCR beta chain came from a study of blood T cell repertoires in COVID-19 (dated by TCRdb to 2019 to 2021). About the investigation overall: Samples covering the acute and convalescent phases of COVID-19 were provided by collaborators in the United States, Italy and Spain. The material from the prospective study consisted of cDNA or gDNA derived from T cells, B-cell-depleted T cells, or PBMCs. Subjects who had been exposed to COVID-19, were actively infected with it, or had recovered from it provided the deeply sampled blood TCRbeta repertoires that made up the dataset. The repertoires were released in a freely available public database meant as a resource for research on the immune response to SARS-CoV-2. Samples came from the ongoing ImmuneRACE study (first 160 participants) plus 1,254 subjects from 6 global collaborators. The sample metadata nearly always contained a de-identified subject ID, COVID-19 status, age in years and sex. Where available, HLA class I and class II types were obtained from metadata supplied by the sample provider rather than from assay-based typing. The paper as a whole reports these results and caveats: How much clinical and demographic metadata was included differed by source and by participant, and the metadata was provided uncurated.

Comment on this clone: This receptor's antigen is unknown. Base-call qualities are not available, and no considerably larger clone is one nucleotide away.

Trimming takes 5 bases off V and 0 bases off J; junction bases not matched to a gene: 6. From its cysteine to its phenylalanine, the CDR3 spans 17 amino acids. The DNA shown is the 51-base CDR3, in frame from base 1. CDR1 MDHEN and CDR2 SYDVKM were looked up in the germline V gene. The immunoSEQ Assay, a bias-controlled multiplex PCR, was used to amplify TCRbeta CDR3 regions from genomic DNA. For the original study's pipeline: The number of nucleated cells in each sample was estimated from the amplification of reference gene primers within the assay. To quantify the absolute abundance of each unique TCRbeta CDR3 rearrangement, sequence reads were collapsed and filtered. For each sample, productive Simpson clonality was calculated by taking the square root of Simpson's diversity index across productive rearrangements. TCRdb took over this immuneACCESS table, retaining in-frame rearrangements with V and J assigned. Such tables are incomplete; in checked studies, under half of the missing clones stem from an unresolved V gene, and the remainder is unexplained. The D gene and trimming were derived from the DNA, and the V and J assignments and clone size from that table. The sample contains 130,000 or so clones, about four fifths of them found a single time. About 1.6% of the sample rests with the top ten.

The collaborating institutions used their own protocols to collect whole blood in K2EDTA tubes. For TCRbeta analysis, collaborators shipped samples in one of three forms: frozen whole blood, isolated PBMCs, or DNA extracted from either of those sample types. The chain links TRBV28 with TRBJ2-7, with 14 bases matching TRBD2. The sequence came from a human donor in a cohort sampled during active COVID-19. Sequencing was performed on peripheral blood. The CDR3 protein: CASSVGLAGGVSYEQYF. The DNA sequence is given as TGTGCCAGCAGTGTAGGACTAGCGGGAGGTGTCTCCTACGAGCAGTACTTC.